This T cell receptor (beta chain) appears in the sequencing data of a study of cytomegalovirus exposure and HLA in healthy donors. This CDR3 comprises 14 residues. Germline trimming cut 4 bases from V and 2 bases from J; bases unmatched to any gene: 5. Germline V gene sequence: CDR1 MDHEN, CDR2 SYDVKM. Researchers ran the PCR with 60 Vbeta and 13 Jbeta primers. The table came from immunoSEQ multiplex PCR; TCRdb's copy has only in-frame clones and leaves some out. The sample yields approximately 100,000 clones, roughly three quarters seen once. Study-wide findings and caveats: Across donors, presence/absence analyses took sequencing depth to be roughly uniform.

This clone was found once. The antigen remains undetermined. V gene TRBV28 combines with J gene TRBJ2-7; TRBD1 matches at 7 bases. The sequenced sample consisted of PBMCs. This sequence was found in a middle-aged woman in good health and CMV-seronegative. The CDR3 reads CASSSGQLAYEQYF. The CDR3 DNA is TGTGCCAGCAGTTCGGGACAGTTGGCCTACGAGCAGTACTTC.